This passage covers 16 T cell receptor beta chains from one sample sequenced in a study of beta chain features in type 1 diabetes. Findings and limits, study-wide: Shorter TCRB CDR3s, moderately but significantly so, were found in Type 1 diabetes patients in all four CD4+ subsets.

As every portion of the isolated RNA was reverse transcribed, the sequencing read expressed TCRB transcripts. The data were produced by immunoSEQ multiplex PCR, yet TCRdb's version contains in-frame clones alone and is incomplete. The data contain roughly 100,000 clones, 25% to 35% of them singletons. What these receptors recognize is not known. Sequenced: central memory CD4+ T cells from blood. The receptors come from a woman in her late teens or twenties with type 1 diabetes.

In its sample, this clone was seen a few times. The V call is TRBV7-9, the J call TRBJ2-3; 9 nucleotides match TRBD2. V dropped 0 bases and J dropped 5; count of bases not matched to a gene: 3. The germline V gene has CDR1 SEHNR and CDR2 FQNEAQ (reference sequence). The CDR3 sequence is 15 residues long. The CDR3 region is CASSLAAGGGDTQYF. As DNA, the CDR3 is TGTGCCAGCAGCTTAGCAGCGGGAGGAGGAGATACGCAGTATTTT. Filled out from reference TRBV7-9 and TRBJ2-3, the complete variable domain reads DTGVSQNPRHKITKRGQNVTFRCDPISEHNRLYWYRQTLGQGPEFLTYFQNEAQLEKSRLLSDRFSAERPKGSFSTLEIQRTEQGDSAMYLCASSLAAGGGDTQYFGPGTRLTVL.

In its sample, this clone was seen a few times. The chain joins TRBV5-1 to TRBJ1-5; D uncertain. The germline CDR1 and CDR2 sequences are SGHRS and YFSETQ. CDR3 length equals 13 residues. Trimming cost V 1 base and J 5 bases, with 7 bases left between them. The CDR3, as DNA: TGCGCCAGCAGCTTGTCTTTCGATCAGCCCCAGCATTTT. Its protein is CASSLSFDQPQHF.

The V and J genes are TRBV5-1 and TRBJ2-3; TRBD2 is a possible D gene (6 bases). This CDR3 has 14 residues. The V end lost 4 bases, the J end lost 2 bases, and 11 bases lay between the germline ends. Per germline, CDR1 SGHRS and CDR2 YFSETQ. The CDR3 DNA reads TGCGCCAGCAGCCTTACGCGGGACACAGATACGCAGTATTTT. Protein: CASSLTRDTDTQYF.

This clone was recorded a few times. This specimen includes other DNA sequences encoding the same CDR3. This chain links TRBV5-6 with TRBJ2-3, with 7 bases fitting TRBD1. The CDR3 is 14 residues long. CDR1 is SGHDT and CDR2 is YYEEEE in the germline V gene. V shed 4 bases, J shed 0 bases, and the junction held 2 bases outside the gene matches. CDR3 bases: TGTGCCAGCAGCAGACAGGGTAGCACAGATACGCAGTATTTT. It yields the protein CASSRQGSTDTQYF.

The table lists this clone with a few counts. The chain links TRBV28 to TRBJ1-2, with 8 nucleotides matching TRBD1. Trimming at V came to 1 base and at J to 7 bases, leaving 14 bases not matched to a gene. The CDR3 extends over 17 amino acids. Per the germline V gene, CDR1 is MDHEN and CDR2 is SYDVKM. The chain's CDR3 is CASSLYGSQGARGGYTF. The CDR3 DNA sequence: TGTGCCAGCAGTTTATACGGTTCGCAGGGGGCGCGTGGTGGCTACACCTTC.

This sequence joins TRBV5-1 and TRBJ2-3, with 11 bases identical to TRBD2. The ends lost 1 base at V and 0 bases at J; junction bases unmatched: 13. The germline V gene has CDR1 SGHRS and CDR2 YFSETQ. The CDR3 loop spans 20 amino acids. CDR3 sequence: CASSLNLAGGGPSSTDTQYF. DNA for the CDR3: TGCGCCAGCAGCTTGAATCTAGCGGGAGGCGGACCCTCTAGCACAGATACGCAGTATTTT.

V gene TRBV6-1 combines with J gene TRBJ2-7, with D maybe TRBD2 (6 bases). V lost 2 bases, J lost 5 bases, and 13 bases lay in between. Germline CDR1 reads MNHNS; CDR2 reads SASEGT. The CDR3 is 14 residues long. The CDR3 nucleotides read TGTGCCAGCAGTGAATTCCCACGGGAGAACGAGCAGTACTTC. As protein: CASSEFPRENEQYF.

This clone has a handful of counts. DNA of the CDR3: TGCGCCAGCAGCTTGGGGCCGGGTAGCGGACAAGAGACCCAGTACTTC. This gives the protein CASSLGPGSGQETQYF. This chain uses TRBV5-1 with TRBJ2-5; the D gene is possibly TRBD2 (6 bases). This CDR3 region has 16 residues. Between the trimmed V and J ends, which lost 0 bases and 2 bases, there was a span of 14 bases. Per germline, CDR1 SGHRS and CDR2 YFSETQ. The complete variable domain, with remaining parts taken from reference TRBV5-1 and TRBJ2-5, reads KAGVTQTPRYLIKTRGQQVTLSCSPISGHRSVSWYQQTPGQGLQFLFEYFSETQRNKGNFPGRFSGRQFSNSRSEMNVSTLELGDSALYLCASSLGPGSGQETQYFGPGTRLLVL.

This rearrangement joins TRBV6-1 to TRBJ2-7; D possibly corresponds to TRBD2 (5 bases). CDR1 and CDR2 (germline): MNHNS, SASEGT. Trimming cost V 1 base and J 0 bases, with 19 bases left between them. The CDR3 runs 18 residues. In DNA, the CDR3 is TGTGCCAGCAGTGAAGGCGGGCGATACGTCCTGAGCTCCTACGAGCAGTACGTC. Translating it yields CASSEGGRYVLSSYEQYV.

This chain joins TRBV19 and TRBJ1-2; 8 bases map to TRBD1. Germline V gene lookup returns CDR1 LNHDA and CDR2 SQIVND (reference sequence). CDR3 size: 13 residues. The trim removed 6 bases at V and 2 bases at J, leaving 2 bases unmatched. The CDR3 DNA sequence: TGTGCCAGTAGCCGGGACAGGAACTATGGCTACACCTTC. It is translated as CASSRDRNYGYTF.

V and J are TRBV18 and TRBJ1-1; D is undetermined. Germline CDR1 and CDR2: KGHSH and LQKENI. With 3 bases removed from V and 10 bases from J, the gap between germline ends came to 15 bases. The CDR3 spans 13 residues. The CDR3 loop reads CASSPGSRPGAFF. The CDR3 DNA reads TGTGCCAGCTCACCTGGCTCGCGGCCGGGAGCTTTCTTT.

This clone was counted only a few times. J is TRBJ1-1 and V is TRBV30, with D perhaps TRBD1 (6 bases). Trimming left V 5 bases short and J 6 bases short, with 13 bases between. CDR1 is GTSNPN and CDR2 is SVGIG in the germline V gene (reference sequence). The CDR3 is made up of 12 amino acids. This CDR3 is CAWAGGGAEAFF. The CDR3 nucleotides are TGTGCCTGGGCCGGGGGGGGCGCTGAAGCTTTCTTT.

This clone has more than one count but fewer than ten. The rearrangement uses TRBV5-6 and TRBJ1-2; TRBD1 is a possible D gene (5 bases). The CDR3 runs to 15 residues. Germline-derived CDR1 and CDR2 are SGHDT and YYEEEE. V lost 0 bases and J 2 bases, leaving 11 bases between the germline ends. The CDR3 is CASSLASAGNYGYTF. CDR3 sequence (DNA): TGTGCCAGCAGCTTGGCCTCGGCAGGGAACTATGGCTACACCTTC. Based on the CDR3 plus reference TRBV5-6 and TRBJ1-2, the full variable domain is DAGVTQSPTHLIKTRGQQVTLRCSPKSGHDTVSWYQQALGQGPQFIFQYYEEEERQRGNFPDRFSGHQFPNYSSELNVNALLLGDSALYLCASSLASAGNYGYTFGSGTRLTVV.

This clone was found a few times. The chain is built from TRBV10-3 and TRBJ2-5; 10 bases fit TRBD2. Germline trimming cut 4 bases from V and 3 bases from J; bases unmatched to any gene: 5. This CDR3 comprises 15 residues. Germline lookup yields CDR1 ENHRY and CDR2 SYGVKD. The CDR3 region is CAISGAGLAEETQYF. The CDR3 nucleotides read TGTGCCATCAGTGGAGCCGGACTAGCGGAAGAGACCCAGTACTTC.

The table lists this clone with many counts. The rearrangement uses TRBV5-1 and TRBJ2-3; 9 nucleotides agree with TRBD2. With 0 bases clipped from V and 3 bases from J, the junction kept 8 bases outside the gene matches. There are 17 residues in the CDR3. Germline loops: CDR1 SGHRS, CDR2 YFSETQ. The CDR3: CASSLGETSGLTDTQYF. The CDR3 DNA sequence: TGCGCCAGCAGCTTGGGCGAGACTAGCGGCCTTACAGATACGCAGTATTTT.

The chain employs TRBV27 and TRBJ1-5; a possible D gene is TRBD1 (5 bases). This CDR3 contains 17 residues. V shed 2 bases and J shed 0 bases, with 14 bases lying between them. Germline CDR1 MNHEY, CDR2 SMNVEV (reference sequence). CDR3 bases: TGTGCCAGCAGTTTAAGTCAGGGAGGGCATAGCAATCAGCCCCAGCATTTT. The encoded protein is CASSLSQGGHSNQPQHF.